The 32 T cell receptor beta chains in this list originate from one sample, sequenced in a study of CD8 T cells in ankylosing spondylitis. Their antigens are not known. Study-wide findings and caveats: A TCR beta motif made of roughly eight highly homologous variants seemed typical of ankylosing spondylitis blood.

Each CDR3 protein gets one entry after TCRdb re-called the 5' RACE reads with MiXCR. The data show 350,000 or so distinct CDR3 sequences, 6.5% to 10% seen once. Sequencing was performed on blood, either unsorted or a sorted T cell fraction (not recorded which). The receptors here all came from a male donor with ankylosing spondylitis.

This clonotype appeared a few times. This chain connects TRBV29-1 to TRBJ2-7, with 7 bases identical to TRBD1. V lost 8 bases and J lost 3; bases outside the gene matches: 4. The germline V gene has CDR1 SQVTM and CDR2 ANQGSEA. This CDR3 is built from 11 residues. The CDR3 loop is CSTGQDYEQYF. Written as DNA, the CDR3 is TGCAGCACCGGACAGGACTACGAGCAGTACTTC.

This clonotype turned up a few times. The chain uses TRBV6-5 and TRBJ1-1; TRBD1 might be the D (5 bases). The CDR3 sequence is 14 residues long. V gave up 3 bases and J gave up 1 base, with 9 bases separating them. The V gene's germline CDR1 is MNHEY and CDR2 SVGAGI. In DNA, the CDR3 is TGTGCCAGCAGTTATCCCAGGGAGAACACTGAAGCTTTCTTT. Translated: CASSYPRENTEAFF.

In its sample, this clonotype was seen a few times. The rearrangement uses TRBV3-1 and TRBJ2-5, with D perhaps assigned TRBD1 or TRBD2 (5 bases each). In germline, CDR1 is LGHDT, CDR2 YNNKEL (reference sequence). The V end lost 5 bases, the J end lost 4 bases, and 20 bases lay between the germline ends. The CDR3 spans 16 residues. CDR3 protein: CASSFGLGPAGETQYF. The CDR3 DNA follows: TGTGCCAGCAGCTTCGGGCTGGGGCCTGCGGGAGAGACCCAGTACTTC.

The chain combines TRBV10-3 with TRBJ2-3; maybe TRBD2 (6 bases). V was trimmed by 4 bases and J by 8 bases, leaving 13 bases between them. The length of the CDR3 is 13 residues. CDR1 and CDR2 (germline): ENHRY, SYGVKD. The CDR3 DNA follows: TGTGCCATCAGTGGACTAGTAATGAGTACGCAGTATTTT. It encodes CAISGLVMSTQYF.

The V and J genes are TRBV27 and TRBJ1-1; 7 bases agree with TRBD1. CDR1 is MNHEY, CDR2 SMNVEV, per germline (reference sequence). V was pared by 5 bases and J by 3 bases, with 9 bases of the junction left unmatched. This CDR3 contains 15 residues. The DNA of the CDR3 is TGTGCCAGCAGTCCCCGACAGGGATTGGACACTGAAGCTTTCTTT. This encodes CASSPRQGLDTEAFF.

This clonotype has more than one count but fewer than ten. This chain connects TRBV27 to TRBJ1-2; possibly TRBD1 for D (5 bases). Trimming shortened V by 8 bases and J by 5 bases, and 12 bases separated the two germline ends. The CDR3 is 12 residues long. From germline, CDR1 is MNHEY and CDR2 SMNVEV (reference sequence). The CDR3 DNA reads TGTGCCAGCGGGTCTGGGGCTTATGGCTACACCTTC. The encoded protein is CASGSGAYGYTF.

This clonotype has at least ten counts. The CDR3 bases are TGCAGCGTTGTGGGGACAGGGATGGGTGTTGAGCAGTTCTTC. It translates to CSVVGTGMGVEQFF. V gene TRBV29-1 combines with J gene TRBJ2-1; 9 nucleotides match TRBD1. The ends lost 4 bases at V and 9 bases at J; junction bases unmatched: 10. The CDR3 is made up of 14 amino acids. The germline V gene has CDR1 SQVTM and CDR2 ANQGSEA.

Many counts were recorded for this clonotype. J is TRBJ1-5 and V is TRBV6-2 or TRBV6-3; D is unresolved. There are 12 residues in the CDR3. Trimming cost V 6 bases and J 4 bases, with 7 bases left between them. Germline V gives CDR1 MNHEY, CDR2 SVGEGT. In DNA, the CDR3 is TGTGCCAGCAGGAATTCTAATCAGCCCCAGCATTTT. This encodes CASRNSNQPQHF.

The chain recombines TRBV25-1 with TRBJ1-5; 7 nucleotides line up with TRBD1. The CDR3 spans 13 residues. Germline values: CDR1 MGHDK, CDR2 SYGVNS. The ends lost 4 bases at V and 4 bases at J; junction bases unmatched: 1. This CDR3 reads CASSAGGNQPQHF. The CDR3 DNA reads as TGTGCCAGCAGTGCAGGGGGTAATCAGCCCCAGCATTTT.

This clonotype was recorded many times. The J gene is TRBJ2-7, the V gene TRBV28; D is unclear. Germline V gene lookup returns CDR1 MDHEN and CDR2 SYDVKM. This CDR3 spans 12 amino acids. Trimming took 3 bases from V and 2 from J, leaving 5 bases between them. The CDR3 reads CASSFQPYEQYF. The CDR3 bases are TGTGCCAGCAGTTTCCAGCCCTACGAGCAGTACTTC.

The CDR3 coding sequence is TGTGCCAGCAGGCCAGGGAGCCGGAACACCGGGGAGCTGTTTTTT. Amino acid sequence: CASRPGSRNTGELFF. The chain has TRBV12-3 or TRBV12-4 and TRBJ2-2, with D perhaps given as TRBD1 or TRBD2 (5 bases each). This CDR3 has 15 amino acids. Trimming stripped 6 bases from V and 1 base from J, with 12 bases between.

This clonotype was observed a handful of times. The gene calls are TRBV7-3 and TRBJ2-2; D unresolved. Germline assignment: CDR1 SGHTA and CDR2 FQGTGA. The germline V and J ends were trimmed by 3 bases and 6 bases, with 11 bases remaining between them. The CDR3 contains 14 residues. For the CDR3, the DNA is TGTGCCAGCAGCTTCGATCCTGGCCCCGGGGAGCTGTTTTTT. Its translation is CASSFDPGPGELFF. The full variable domain, in which reference TRBV7-3 and TRBJ2-2 provide the parts outside the CDR3, is GAGVSQTPSNKVTEKGKYVELRCDPISGHTALYWYRQSLGQGPEFLIYFQGTGAADDSGLPNDRFFAVRPEGSVSTLKIQRTERGDSAVYLCASSFDPGPGELFFGEGSRLTVL.

A few counts support this clonotype. V is TRBV9 and J is TRBJ2-7, with D perhaps matching TRBD1 (6 bases). Germline V gives CDR1 SGDLS, CDR2 YYNGEE. This CDR3 is 16 amino acids long. V lost 2 bases, J lost 3 bases, and 18 bases lay in between. CDR3 bases: TGTGCCAGCAGCGTCGATGTGGGGGCAAGGGACTACGAGCAGTACTTC. Amino acid sequence: CASSVDVGARDYEQYF.

The V call is TRBV10-3, the J call TRBJ2-7; 7 bases are shared with TRBD2. The J segment lost 4 bases and the V segment lost 2 bases, leaving 11 bases of the junction unmatched. The V gene's germline CDR1 is ENHRY and CDR2 SYGVKD. There are 16 residues in the CDR3. The CDR3 region has the DNA TGTGCCATCAGTGAGATCCGGCCTAGCGGACTTTACGAGCAGTACTTC. Translation: CAISEIRPSGLYEQYF.

The V and J genes are TRBV7-3 and TRBJ2-1, with 10 bases lining up with TRBD2. The CDR3 contains 17 residues. J lost 3 bases, V lost 5 bases, and 10 bases had no gene match. CDR1 and CDR2 from the germline V gene are SGHTA and FQGTGA. CDR3 coding DNA: TGTGCCAGCAGCCCCCAGGCATCTAGCGGGAGCTACAATGAGCAGTTCTTC. It translates to CASSPQASSGSYNEQFF.

The chain is built from TRBV9 and TRBJ2-1, with D tentatively TRBD1 or TRBD2 (5 bases each). With 4 bases removed from V and 5 bases from J, the gap between germline ends came to 13 bases. Germline CDR1 SGDLS, CDR2 YYNGEE. The CDR3 sequence is 14 residues long. CDR3 in DNA: TGTGCCAGCAGCTTCCGGGACGCTGACAATGAGCAGTTCTTC. This translates into CASSFRDADNEQFF. The whole variable domain, filled in from reference TRBV9 and TRBJ2-1, reads DSGVTQTPKHLITATGQRVTLRCSPRSGDLSVYWYQQSLDQGLQFLIQYYNGEERAKGNILERFSAQQFPDLHSELNLSSLELGDSALYFCASSFRDADNEQFFGPGTRLTVL.

This clonotype was seen ten or more times. The rearrangement uses TRBV20-1 and TRBJ2-1; unclear D gene. Germline CDR1 DFQATT, CDR2 SNEGSKA (reference sequence). The CDR3 runs to 14 residues. The CDR3 region has the DNA TGCAGGGGCCTGGTGGCAGCCTCCTACAATGAGCAGTTCTTC. Its protein product is CRGLVAASYNEQFF.

The CDR3 here is CASSPQPGPKQETQYF. CDR3 nucleotide sequence: TGTGCCAGCAGCCCTCAACCGGGACCGAAGCAAGAGACCCAGTACTTC. This chain uses TRBV7-2 with TRBJ2-5, with D perhaps TRBD1 or TRBD2 (5 bases each). The CDR3 sequence is 16 residues long. V dropped 5 bases and J dropped 2 bases, with 18 bases sitting between them. From germline, CDR1 is SGHTA and CDR2 FQGNSA.

A few counts support this clonotype. The chain is built from TRBV28 and TRBJ2-4; 7 bases fit TRBD1. Germline V CDR1 and CDR2: MDHEN, SYDVKM. Unmatched junction bases numbered 6, after V lost 10 bases and J lost 6 bases. This CDR3 has 12 amino acids. The CDR3 sequence: CATGQVSNIQYF. Written as DNA, the CDR3 is TGTGCCACCGGACAGGTTTCAAACATTCAGTACTTC. Looking up the rest from reference TRBV28 and TRBJ2-4 gives the full variable domain: DVKVTQSSRYLVKRTGEKVFLECVQDMDHENMFWYRQDPGLGLRLIYFSYDVKMKEKGDIPEGYSVSREKKERFSLILESASTNQTSMYLCATGQVSNIQYFGAGTRLSVL.

This clonotype came up a few times. The chain links TRBV20-1 to TRBJ1-6, with D hard to call. V was cut by 5 bases and J by 6 bases, with 11 bases left in between. Per the germline V gene, CDR1 is DFQATT and CDR2 is SNEGSKA (reference sequence). This CDR3 region has 13 residues. The CDR3: CSAPRALNSPLHF. CDR3 in DNA: TGCAGTGCTCCAAGGGCCCTTAATTCACCCCTCCACTTT.

The gene calls are TRBV5-6 and TRBJ2-1, with D perhaps matching TRBD1 (6 bases). Per the germline V gene, CDR1 is SGHDT and CDR2 is YYEEEE. Trimming pared 0 bases from V and 3 bases from J, leaving 10 bases between. The CDR3 consists of 15 residues. This CDR3 is CASSLGTGYYNEQFF. The DNA for the CDR3 is TGTGCCAGCAGCTTGGGCACAGGGTACTACAATGAGCAGTTCTTC. The full variable domain, with the rest looked up from reference TRBV5-6 and TRBJ2-1, is DAGVTQSPTHLIKTRGQQVTLRCSPKSGHDTVSWYQQALGQGPQFIFQYYEEEERQRGNFPDRFSGHQFPNYSSELNVNALLLGDSALYLCASSLGTGYYNEQFFGPGTRLTVL.

The chain links TRBV5-1 to TRBJ2-1; no clear D. Germline V lookup: CDR1 SGHRS, CDR2 YFSETQ. CDR3 length: 13 amino acids. Trimming removed 0 bases at V and 6 bases at J, with 7 bases between. As DNA, the CDR3 is TGCGCCAGCAGCTTGGACCCTTTCAATGAGCAGTTCTTC. Protein: CASSLDPFNEQFF. The entire variable domain, with the rest obtained from reference TRBV5-1 and TRBJ2-1, is as follows: KAGVTQTPRYLIKTRGQQVTLSCSPISGHRSVSWYQQTPGQGLQFLFEYFSETQRNKGNFPGRFSGRQFSNSRSEMNVSTLELGDSALYLCASSLDPFNEQFFGPGTRLTVL.

This clonotype was seen more than once but under ten times. The chain has TRBV3-1 and TRBJ2-3; 8 positions match TRBD1. The CDR3 is made up of 12 amino acids. The germline V gene has CDR1 LGHDT and CDR2 YNNKEL (reference sequence). The V and J ends lost 3 bases and 15 bases, in that order; junction bases with no gene match: 8. CDR3 amino acids: CASSHAGTGPYF. For the CDR3, the DNA is TGTGCCAGCAGCCATGCCGGGACAGGTCCTTATTTT.

The CDR3 region is CASSFDSFTYEQYF. The CDR3 nucleotides read TGTGCCAGCAGCTTCGACAGCTTTACCTACGAGCAGTACTTC. The V call is TRBV7-2, the J call TRBJ2-7, with D tentatively TRBD1 (5 bases). Germline V gene data show CDR1 as SGHTA and CDR2 as FQGNSA. There are 14 residues in the CDR3. V lost 3 bases to trimming and J lost 2 bases, with 11 bases between them.

The chain has TRBV12-3 or TRBV12-4 and TRBJ2-7, with D hard to call. The CDR3 has 14 residues. Trimming stripped 2 bases from V and 6 bases from J, with 14 bases between. In DNA form, the CDR3 reads TGTGCCAGCAGTTTACTTTCCGGATCCGGCGAGCAGTACTTC. It yields the protein CASSLLSGSGEQYF.

In its sample, this clonotype was seen a few times. The chain employs TRBV7-9 and TRBJ1-1, with D perhaps matching TRBD1 (6 bases). The CDR3 runs to 16 residues. V was pared by 1 base and J by 6 bases, with 18 bases between. Germline V gene data show CDR1 as SEHNR and CDR2 as FQNEAQ (reference sequence). In DNA form, the CDR3 reads TGTGCCAGCAGCTTAGTTAGTTGGGGGCCCCGCGCTGAAGCTTTCTTT. Residues: CASSLVSWGPRAEAFF.

This clonotype was counted between two and nine times. The V and J genes are TRBV29-1 and TRBJ2-3; weak D call: TRBD2 (7 bases). The CDR3 spans 15 residues. Trimming cost V 5 bases and J 3 bases, with 18 bases left between them. The germline gives CDR1 SQVTM, CDR2 ANQGSEA. CDR3 sequence reads: CSVTGRGPLTDTQYF. The CDR3 DNA sequence: TGCAGCGTTACAGGGCGGGGGCCCCTGACAGATACGCAGTATTTT.

This chain links TRBV30 with TRBJ1-1; D gene uncertain. The CDR3 covers 15 residues. Germline V lookup: CDR1 GTSNPN, CDR2 SVGIG (reference sequence). Trimming stripped 0 bases from V and 3 bases from J, with 14 bases between. The CDR3 nucleotides read TGTGCCTGGAGTGTCTCCCCCTCGGGGTACACTGAAGCTTTCTTT. As protein: CAWSVSPSGYTEAFF.

This clonotype was detected ten times or more. This sequence joins TRBV20-1 and TRBJ2-3; 10 bases map to TRBD2. The CDR3 is 17 residues long. V dropped 3 bases and J dropped 6; count of bases not matched to a gene: 15. The germline gives CDR1 DFQATT, CDR2 SNEGSKA (reference sequence). The DNA for the CDR3 is TGCAGTGCTAGTAATCGGTTAGCGGGAGGTGTAACGGATACGCAGTATTTT. It specifies CSASNRLAGGVTDTQYF.

The rearrangement links TRBV12-3 or TRBV12-4 to TRBJ1-5; D might be TRBD1 (5 bases). Between the trimmed V and J ends, which lost 6 bases and 6 bases, there was a span of 15 bases. The CDR3 runs 14 residues. CDR3 sequence: CASSSRDPLQPQHF. The CDR3 DNA follows: TGTGCCAGCAGCAGCCGGGACCCCCTTCAGCCCCAGCATTTT.

This clonotype showed up many times. The chain is built from TRBV3-1 and TRBJ1-1; no clear D. This CDR3 is built from 13 residues. V shed 4 bases and J shed 2 bases, with 8 bases lying between them. The V gene's germline CDR1 is LGHDT and CDR2 YNNKEL (reference sequence). The CDR3 loop reads CASSRYINTEAFF. CDR3 sequence (DNA): TGTGCCAGCAGCCGCTATATCAACACTGAAGCTTTCTTT.

In its sample, this clonotype was seen a few times. The gene calls are TRBV12-5 and TRBJ2-1, with TRBD1 as a possible D gene (6 bases). The germline V gene encodes CDR1 LGHNT and CDR2 FRNRAP. V lost 7 bases and J lost 2, with 15 bases in between. CDR3 length: 15 amino acids. CDR3 nucleotide sequence: TGTGCTAGTGCCAGGGGTCCAGGGACCTACAATGAGCAGTTCTTC. Its translation: CASARGPGTYNEQFF.